Each of the 24 T cell receptor beta chains below was sequenced from the same sample in a study of early T cells in non-severe SARS-CoV-2 infection. One entry per CDR3 protein, called by TCRdb with MiXCR from the 5' RACE reads. The data contain around 64,000 distinct CDR3 sequences, approximately 12% of them singletons. Sequenced sample: whole blood. All receptors derive from an adult who was a healthcare worker with PCR-confirmed SARS-CoV-2 infection or an uninfected control (not recorded which).

This chain uses TRBV10-3 with TRBJ1-3; D gene unclear. The germline CDR1 and CDR2 sequences are ENHRY and SYGVKD. CDR3 length equals 12 residues. Trimming shortened V by 6 bases and J by 1 base, and 4 bases separated the two germline ends. CDR3: CAIRGSGNTIYF. The CDR3, as DNA: TGTGCCATCAGAGGGTCTGGAAACACCATATATTTT.

This chain uses TRBV5-1 with TRBJ1-6; D not certain. The CDR3 spans 15 residues. Per germline, CDR1 SGHRS and CDR2 YFSETQ. Deletions cut 0 bases from V and 9 bases from J, with 13 bases between. The DNA of the CDR3 is TGCGCCAGCAGCTTGGAGGCGACCACTGGTTCACCCCTCCACTTT. Translating it yields CASSLEATTGSPLHF.

DNA for the CDR3: TGCAGCGTTGAAGGGACATCGGACGAGCAGTACTTC. Translated: CSVEGTSDEQYF. V is TRBV29-1 and J is TRBJ2-7, with a weak D call TRBD1 (5 bases). From germline, CDR1 is SQVTM and CDR2 ANQGSEA. V was trimmed by 1 base and J by 5 bases, leaving 9 bases between them. The CDR3 contains 12 residues.

This chain joins TRBV18 and TRBJ2-3; the D is unclear. V gave up 6 bases and J gave up 5 bases, with 18 bases separating them. The CDR3 runs to 15 residues. CDR1 and CDR2 (germline): KGHSH, LQKENI. Here the CDR3 reads CASSPLASRLDTQYF. Written as DNA, the CDR3 is TGTGCCAGCTCGCCATTGGCGTCCCGGCTAGATACGCAGTATTTT.

This clonotype has ten or more counts. V gene TRBV2 combines with J gene TRBJ2-7; possible D gene TRBD1, 5 bases. Germline V gene sequence: CDR1 SNHLY, CDR2 FYNNEI. This CDR3 contains 14 residues. With 2 bases removed from V and 1 base from J, the gap between germline ends came to 9 bases. The CDR3 bases are TGTGCCAGCAGTGAAAGGGGTTCTTCCTACGAGCAGTACTTC. As protein: CASSERGSSYEQYF.

The chain recombines TRBV6-1 with TRBJ2-7, with no clear D. Looked up from germline, CDR1 is MNHNS and CDR2 is SASEGT. The germline V and J ends were trimmed by 0 bases and 4 bases, with 10 bases remaining between them. The length of the CDR3 is 14 residues. CDR3 sequence reads: CASSEAVGRYEQYF. The CDR3 nucleotides are TGTGCCAGCAGTGAAGCGGTGGGCCGGTACGAGCAGTACTTC.

Of note for this clonotype: A much larger clone lies one base from this, so it may be a read error. This CDR3 is CASSLSSGGAKDTQYF. CDR3 nucleotides: TGTGCCAGCAGTCTCTCTAGCGGGGGGGCTAAAGATACGCAGTATTTT. The chain has TRBV6-5 and TRBJ2-3; 12 bases are shared with TRBD2. Trimming removed 5 bases from V and 5 bases from J; junction bases left unmatched: 8. The length of the CDR3 is 16 residues. CDR1 and CDR2 from the germline V gene are MNHEY and SVGAGI.

The chain links TRBV18 to TRBJ1-1, with D perhaps matching TRBD1 (5 bases). Trimming removed 2 bases at V and 4 bases at J, with 20 bases between. The CDR3 spans 17 residues. Germline V gene sequence: CDR1 KGHSH, CDR2 LQKENI. The CDR3 nucleotides are TGTGCCAGCTCACCATTCCACATGGGGCTCGAGACCACTGAAGCTTTCTTT. It yields the protein CASSPFHMGLETTEAFF. Full variable domain (outside the CDR3, taken from reference TRBV18 and TRBJ1-1): NAGVMQNPRHLVRRRGQEARLRCSPMKGHSHVYWYRQLPEEGLKFMVYLQKENIIDESGMPKERFSAEFPKEGPSILRIQQVVRGDSAAYFCASSPFHMGLETTEAFFGQGTRLTVV.

Only a few counts were recorded for this clonotype. This chain links TRBV18 with TRBJ2-6; D may be TRBD1 (5 bases). The V gene's germline CDR1 is KGHSH and CDR2 LQKENI. The CDR3 consists of 15 residues. The germline V and J ends were trimmed by 3 bases and 1 base, with 7 bases remaining between them. The CDR3 is CASSPQGSGANVLTF. The CDR3 region has the DNA TGTGCCAGCTCACCGCAGGGTTCTGGGGCCAACGTCCTGACTTTC. The full variable domain, with the rest looked up from reference TRBV18 and TRBJ2-6, is NAGVMQNPRHLVRRRGQEARLRCSPMKGHSHVYWYRQLPEEGLKFMVYLQKENIIDESGMPKERFSAEFPKEGPSILRIQQVVRGDSAAYFCASSPQGSGANVLTFGAGSRLTVL.

The rearrangement joins TRBV2 to TRBJ1-1; 7 bases map to TRBD1. The CDR3 length is 12 residues. Germline V gene sequence: CDR1 SNHLY, CDR2 FYNNEI. CDR3 DNA: TGTGCGAGACAGGGTCCTTCCACTGAAGCTTTCTTT. Its translation is CARQGPSTEAFF.

This clonotype was seen repeatedly, ten times or more. The rearrangement joins TRBV21-1 to TRBJ2-5; TRBD2 is the table's D call, not checked against the DNA. TRBV21-1 is given as a pseudogene. This CDR3 region has 14 residues. CDR3 nucleotide sequence: TGTGCCAGCAGCCTCTCGGAACTAGAAGAGACCCAGTACTTC. Translation gives CASSLSELEETQYF.

This clonotype has more than one count but fewer than ten. The genes are TRBV6-6 and TRBJ2-5; the D gene is possibly TRBD2 (6 bases). The V gene lost 0 bases and the J gene lost 2 bases, with 7 bases spanning the gap. Germline CDR1 and CDR2: MNHNY and SVGAGI (reference sequence). The CDR3 is made up of 14 amino acids. CDR3 residues: CASSYSEGQETQYF. CDR3 nucleotide sequence: TGTGCCAGCAGTTACTCGGAGGGGCAAGAGACCCAGTACTTC.

This clonotype was seen many times. This chain joins TRBV12-3 or TRBV12-4 and TRBJ2-5; D unresolved. V lost 1 base and J lost 3, with 9 bases in between. The CDR3 is 14 amino acids. The DNA of the CDR3 is TGTGCCAGCAGTTTAGGTCCCCGGGAAGAGACCCAGTACTTC. Its translation is CASSLGPREETQYF.

V gene TRBV7-9 combines with J gene TRBJ2-5, with 7 bases that match TRBD1. V was clipped by 5 bases and J by 4 bases; unmatched bases: 7. Looked up from germline, CDR1 is SEHNR and CDR2 is FQNEAQ (reference sequence). This CDR3 has 14 amino acids. CDR3 nucleotides: TGTGCCAGCAGCACGAACAGGGGTCGAGAGACCCAGTACTTC. Its protein is CASSTNRGRETQYF.

This clonotype has ten or more counts. The chain carries TRBV6-1 and TRBJ2-1, with 11 positions matching TRBD2. Trimming cost V 5 bases and J 6 bases; bases outside gene matches: 6. This CDR3 is 15 amino acids long. CDR1 and CDR2 (germline): MNHNS, SASEGT. The CDR3 DNA reads as TGTGCCAGCAGTCTTAGTAGCGGGGGGGCCAATGAGCAGTTCTTC. Translation gives CASSLSSGGANEQFF.

This clonotype occurred a few times. The chain couples TRBV12-3 or TRBV12-4 to TRBJ1-1, with 8 bases fitting TRBD1. The CDR3 runs to 15 residues. The ends lost 5 bases at V and 4 bases at J; junction bases unmatched: 9. Here the CDR3 reads CASSTPTGDSTEAFF. The CDR3 nucleotides read TGTGCCAGCAGTACTCCGACAGGGGACTCCACTGAAGCTTTCTTT.

The CDR3 here is CASSYDTGRETQYF. In DNA form, the CDR3 reads TGTGCCAGCAGTTACGATACCGGACGGGAGACCCAGTACTTC. The rearrangement links TRBV6-6 to TRBJ2-5, with no clear D. This CDR3 contains 14 residues. Germline loops: CDR1 MNHNY, CDR2 SVGAGI (reference sequence). V lost 2 bases, J lost 5 bases, and 12 bases lay in between.

This clonotype has a count of ten or more. This chain uses TRBV7-3 with TRBJ2-5; D ambiguous. Germline values: CDR1 SGHTA, CDR2 FQGTGA. The CDR3 contains 14 residues. V dropped 6 bases and J dropped 0 bases, with 11 bases sitting between them. DNA of the CDR3: TGTGCCAGCAGTCCTGGACCGAACCAAGAGACCCAGTACTTC. Translation: CASSPGPNQETQYF.

The chain employs TRBV18 and TRBJ2-3, with D possibly being TRBD2 (5 bases). The CDR3 covers 15 residues. Germline V lookup: CDR1 KGHSH, CDR2 LQKENI. The germline V and J ends were trimmed by 3 bases and 3 bases, with 13 bases remaining between them. Written as DNA, the CDR3 is TGTGCCAGCTCACCCCCCCCCCGGGGAACAGATACGCAGTATTTT. Protein sequence: CASSPPPRGTDTQYF.

This clonotype was counted at least ten times. The chain couples TRBV10-3 to TRBJ2-5, with 11 bases lining up with TRBD1. The length of the CDR3 is 15 residues. The V gene's germline CDR1 is ENHRY and CDR2 SYGVKD. V shed 6 bases, J shed 4 bases, and the junction held 7 bases outside the gene matches. The CDR3 DNA reads TGTGCCATCAGATCGACGGGACAGGGGGTAGAGACCCAGTACTTC. It codes for CAIRSTGQGVETQYF.

V and J are TRBV4-1 and TRBJ2-3; 10 positions match TRBD1. The CDR3 is 16 residues long. Germline trimming cut 2 bases from V and 3 bases from J; bases unmatched to any gene: 5. Germline assignment: CDR1 MGHRA and CDR2 YSYEKL. CDR3: CASSQFPGQGTDTQYF. The CDR3 bases are TGCGCCAGCAGCCAATTTCCGGGACAGGGGACAGATACGCAGTATTTT.

The chain has TRBV3-2 and TRBJ2-7; TRBD2, the table's D call, was not compared with the DNA. TRBV3-2 counts as a pseudogene. CDR3 length: 16 residues. The CDR3 DNA is TGTGCCAGCAGCCAAGACTTACTAGCGGGAGGCCACGAGCAGTACTTC. It codes for CASSQDLLAGGHEQYF.

This clonotype was recorded a few times. The chain employs TRBV7-8 and TRBJ1-1; possibly TRBD1 for D (5 bases). V was clipped by 1 base and J by 8 bases, with 14 bases between them. The CDR3 runs 14 residues. Germline CDR1 SGHVS, CDR2 FQNEAQ. The CDR3 spells CASSLGRTTAEAFF. CDR3 in DNA: TGTGCCAGCAGCTTAGGAAGGACAACCGCGGAAGCTTTCTTT.

This clonotype was seen repeatedly, ten times or more. The CDR3 DNA follows: TGTGCCAGTAGTGCGGGGGCCGGGACCAAAAACATTCAGTACTTC. It yields the protein CASSAGAGTKNIQYF. The V and J genes are TRBV19 and TRBJ2-4, with D possibly matching TRBD2 (7 bases). With 5 bases removed from V and 2 bases from J, the gap between germline ends came to 13 bases. CDR1 and CDR2 (germline): LNHDA, SQIVND (reference sequence). The CDR3 consists of 15 residues. Together with reference TRBV19 and TRBJ2-4, the CDR3 gives the full variable domain: DGGITQSPKYLFRKEGQNVTLSCEQNLNHDAMYWYRQDPGQGLRLIYYSQIVNDFQKGDIAEGYSVSREKKESFPLTVTSAQKNPTAFYLCASSAGAGTKNIQYFGAGTRLSVL.